The rows below give T cell receptor beta chains drawn from one sample of a study of T cells of healthy individuals. Each CDR3 protein gets one entry after TCRdb re-called the 5' RACE reads with MiXCR. The sample carries over 95,000 distinct CDR3 sequences, approximately 16% recorded once. The receptors originated from a human donor in good health. The CDR3 runs from the conserved cysteine through the conserved F or W. D genes are given only for firm matches. Size is omitted from some rows. Given values are once, few, many or a class for expanded clones.

J gene,V gene,clone size,D gene,CDR3 protein,CDR3 DNA
TRBJ1-6,TRBV2,once,NA,CASSVLISNSPLHF,TGTGCCAGCAGTGTCTTGATATCTAATTCACCCCTCCACTTT
TRBJ2-7,TRBV7-2,many,NA,CASSPTSYEQYF,TGTGCCAGCAGCCCCACCTCCTACGAGCAGTACTTC
TRBJ1-5,TRBV6-2/TRBV6-3,NA,NA,CASTGVMGSNQPQHF,TGTGCCAGCACCGGGGTGATGGGGAGCAATCAGCCCCAGCATTTT
TRBJ2-5,TRBV7-9,many,TRBD1,CASSPSQGALQETQYF,TGTGCCAGCAGCCCGTCACAGGGGGCGTTACAAGAGACCCAGTACTTC
TRBJ1-5,TRBV28,many,NA,CASSSSRRNQPQHF,TGTGCCAGCAGTTCATCCCGGAGGAATCAGCCCCAGCATTTT
TRBJ2-1,TRBV9,few,TRBD1,CASSVLDRVSHNEQFF,TGTGCCAGCAGCGTACTAGACAGGGTATCCCACAATGAGCAGTTCTTC
TRBJ1-3,TRBV7-2,few,NA,CASSLWRSSGNTIYF,TGTGCCAGCAGCTTATGGAGGAGTTCTGGAAACACCATATATTTT
TRBJ2-7,TRBV27,few,NA,CASSLARGYEQYF,TGTGCCAGCAGTTTGGCAAGGGGCTACGAGCAGTACTTC
TRBJ1-1,TRBV28,many,NA,CASSPRTGNTEAFF,TGTGCCAGCAGTCCTAGGACGGGGAACACTGAAGCTTTCTTT
TRBJ1-5,TRBV29-1,NA,NA,CSVGNSNQPQHF,TGCAGCGTTGGAAACAGCAATCAGCCCCAGCATTTT
TRBJ1-5,TRBV15,NA,NA,CATSRDRGAGQPQHF,TGTGCCACCAGCAGAGATCGGGGAGCAGGGCAGCCCCAGCATTTT
TRBJ2-1,TRBV24-1,NA,TRBD1,CATSAWTGSEQFF,TGTGCCACCAGTGCCTGGACAGGCTCTGAGCAGTTCTTC
TRBJ2-3,TRBV28,many,TRBD1,CAGRRGNTQYF,TGTGCCGGCCGCAGGGGGAATACGCAGTATTTT
TRBJ1-5,TRBV28,many,NA,CASSSLAVNQPQHF,TGTGCCAGCAGTTCCCTGGCCGTCAATCAGCCCCAGCATTTT
TRBJ2-1,TRBV11-1,few,TRBD2,CASSLGTSGSPEFF,TGTGCCAGCAGCTTAGGGACTAGCGGGAGCCCCGAGTTCTTC
TRBJ1-3,TRBV7-9,few,NA,CASSFDAGSGNTIYF,TGTGCCAGCAGCTTTGATGCGGGTTCTGGAAACACCATATATTTT
TRBJ2-4,TRBV2,NA,NA,CASRDQGIQYF,TGTGCCAGCAGAGACCAGGGCATTCAGTACTTC